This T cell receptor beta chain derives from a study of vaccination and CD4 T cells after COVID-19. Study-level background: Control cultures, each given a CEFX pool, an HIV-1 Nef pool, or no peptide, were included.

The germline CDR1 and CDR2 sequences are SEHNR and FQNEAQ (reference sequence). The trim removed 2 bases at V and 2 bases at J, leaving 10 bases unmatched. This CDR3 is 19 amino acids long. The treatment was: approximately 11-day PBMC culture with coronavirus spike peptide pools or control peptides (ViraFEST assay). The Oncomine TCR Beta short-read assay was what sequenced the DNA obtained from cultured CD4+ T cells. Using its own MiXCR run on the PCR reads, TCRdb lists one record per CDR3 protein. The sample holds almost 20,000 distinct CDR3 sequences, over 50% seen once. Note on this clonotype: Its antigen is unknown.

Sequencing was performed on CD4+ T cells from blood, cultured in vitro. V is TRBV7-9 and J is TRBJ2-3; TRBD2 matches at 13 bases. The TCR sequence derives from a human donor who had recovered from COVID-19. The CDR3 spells CASSLLGTSGMGATDTQYF. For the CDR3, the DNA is TGTGCCAGCAGCTTACTAGGGACTAGCGGGATGGGGGCCACAGATACGCAGTATTTT. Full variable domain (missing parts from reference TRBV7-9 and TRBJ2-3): DTGVSQNPRHKITKRGQNVTFRCDPISEHNRLYWYRQTLGQGPEFLTYFQNEAQLEKSRLLSDRFSAERPKGSFSTLEIQRTEQGDSAMYLCASSLLGTSGMGATDTQYFGPGTRLTVL.